Only a few counts were recorded for the clone carrying this T cell receptor beta chain. Its antigen is unknown. Sequencing of TCRbeta CDR3 at survey depth gave sequences and template counts. Clones were sequenced by immunoSEQ multiplex PCR, and TCRdb holds only the in-frame ones, with some missing. The table records about 6,900 clones, 65% to 80% of them present only once. The CDR3 length is 13 residues. Deletions cut 3 bases from V and 6 bases from J, with 11 bases between. The germline gives CDR1 LGHDT, CDR2 YNNKEL (reference sequence). This sample is drawn from a study of tissue T cells after allogeneic stem cell transplantation. Looking at the study overall: Graft-versus-host disease patients received grafts, four unmodified and three CD34-selected to deplete T cells.

Overall study findings and caveats: Motif-based clustering found tissue-specific repertoire signatures shared across patients, though few clones were shared.

Sequences were derived from skin, sampled at autopsy. The chain couples TRBV3-1 (or the pseudogene TRBV3-2) to TRBJ1-2; D is perhaps TRBD1 (5 bases). The clonotype comes from a male patient of 60 years or more with steroid-refractory graft-versus-host disease after an allogeneic stem cell transplant. A subset of T cells may come from the graft donor. CDR3 protein: CASSHRLGDGYTF. CDR3 bases: TGTGCCAGCAGCCACAGGTTAGGGGATGGCTACACCTTC.